The 27 T cell receptor beta chains in this list originate from one sample, sequenced in a study of shared clonotypes between healthy human individuals. Only in-frame clones appear in the TCRdb table, and some are missing; sequencing was by immunoSEQ multiplex PCR. The repertoire holds approximately 320,000 clones, with over 75% as singletons. The sample was memory CD8+ T cells sorted from blood. The sample's subset: CD45RO+ cells pooled with CCR7-negative TemRA cells. These receptors all come from a man aged 18-30 years in good health.

The chain links TRBV9 to TRBJ2-5; D is possibly TRBD2 (6 bases). The CDR3 has 15 amino acids. Germline V gene lookup returns CDR1 SGDLS and CDR2 YYNGEE. V lost 4 bases, J lost 5 bases, and 18 bases lay in between. CDR3 protein: CASSPRGAGMETQYF. The CDR3 coding sequence is TGTGCCAGCAGCCCCCGCGGGGCTGGGATGGAGACCCAGTACTTC.

The chain has TRBV28 and TRBJ2-5; 9 nucleotides line up with TRBD1. Germline lookup yields CDR1 MDHEN and CDR2 SYDVKM. V shed 8 bases and J 1 base; nucleotides not matched to a gene: 8. CDR3 length equals 15 residues. As DNA, the CDR3 is TGTGCCAGCGTAATGGGACAGGGAGTCCAAGAGACCCAGTACTTC. Its protein is CASVMGQGVQETQYF. Supplemented by reference TRBV28 and TRBJ2-5, the full variable domain reads DVKVTQSSRYLVKRTGEKVFLECVQDMDHENMFWYRQDPGLGLRLIYFSYDVKMKEKGDIPEGYSVSREKKERFSLILESASTNQTSMYLCASVMGQGVQETQYFGPGTRLLVL.

The chain joins TRBV10-3 to TRBJ2-7; the D gene could be TRBD1 or TRBD2 (5 bases each). Trimming took 7 bases from V and 9 from J, leaving 10 bases between them. CDR1 is ENHRY and CDR2 is SYGVKD in the germline V gene. This CDR3 comprises 10 residues. The CDR3 DNA reads as TGTGCCATCAAGGGGACCCGGCAGTACTTC. This gives the protein CAIKGTRQYF.

This chain connects TRBV10-2 to TRBJ2-1, with D perhaps TRBD1 (6 bases). CDR3 length: 17 amino acids. Germline V gene lookup returns CDR1 WSHSY and CDR2 SAAADI. Trimming stripped 6 bases from V and 0 bases from J, with 18 bases between. In DNA form, the CDR3 reads TGCGCCAGCAGGAACCTGAGGGGGAATAGCTCCTACAATGAGCAGTTCTTC. Protein sequence: CASRNLRGNSSYNEQFF.

The gene calls are TRBV29-1 and TRBJ1-1; tentative D call: TRBD1 (5 bases). This CDR3 is 15 amino acids long. Per germline, CDR1 SQVTM and CDR2 ANQGSEA. Trimming removed 3 bases from V and 1 base from J, with 15 bases in between. The CDR3 region is CSVDTGEQRNTEAFF. DNA for the CDR3: TGCAGCGTTGATACGGGGGAGCAGAGGAACACTGAAGCTTTCTTT.

The chain is built from TRBV4-3 and TRBJ2-1; the D call may be TRBD1 or TRBD2 (5 bases each). Germline V CDR1 and CDR2: LGHNA, YSLEER. Between the trimmed V and J ends, which lost 1 base and 4 bases, there was a span of 17 bases. This CDR3 comprises 17 residues. The CDR3 reads CASSQVGVEDKYNEQFF. CDR3 coding DNA: TGCGCCAGCAGCCAAGTCGGGGTAGAGGACAAGTACAATGAGCAGTTCTTC.

V and J are TRBV27 and TRBJ2-1, with 8 nucleotides matching TRBD2. The CDR3 sequence is 15 residues long. CDR1 and CDR2 (germline): MNHEY, SMNVEV (reference sequence). V gave up 5 bases and J gave up 6 bases; unmatched junction bases: 9. The CDR3 region is CASSQYPGLVNEQFF. The CDR3 DNA follows: TGTGCCAGCAGTCAGTACCCGGGACTAGTCAATGAGCAGTTCTTC.

The rearrangement uses TRBV9 and TRBJ2-2, with a weak D call TRBD1 (6 bases). Trimming shortened V by 4 bases and J by 0 bases, and 13 bases separated the two germline ends. The CDR3 extends over 16 amino acids. Germline CDR1 SGDLS, CDR2 YYNGEE. In DNA form, the CDR3 reads TGTGCCAGCAGCCCAGCAGGGGTCCCGAACACCGGGGAGCTGTTTTTT. Its translation is CASSPAGVPNTGELFF. The full variable domain, with the rest looked up from reference TRBV9 and TRBJ2-2, is DSGVTQTPKHLITATGQRVTLRCSPRSGDLSVYWYQQSLDQGLQFLIQYYNGEERAKGNILERFSAQQFPDLHSELNLSSLELGDSALYFCASSPAGVPNTGELFFGEGSRLTVL.

The CDR3 protein is CASSHGSSSYEQYF. CDR3 nucleotide sequence: TGCGCCAGCAGCCACGGGTCTAGCTCCTACGAGCAGTACTTC. The chain has TRBV4-1 and TRBJ2-7; D is undetermined. Trimming shortened V by 3 bases and J by 0 bases, and 9 bases separated the two germline ends. The CDR3 consists of 14 residues. The germline V gene has CDR1 MGHRA and CDR2 YSYEKL.

The genes are TRBV4-1 and TRBJ2-5; D uncertain. The CDR3 is 13 residues long. CDR1 and CDR2 from the germline V gene are MGHRA and YSYEKL. V was shortened by 0 bases and J by 5 bases, with 7 bases between the two germline ends. The CDR3 loop is CASSQEQRETQYF. The CDR3 coding sequence is TGCGCCAGCAGCCAAGAACAGAGGGAGACCCAGTACTTC.

The rearrangement uses TRBV2 and TRBJ2-4, with 8 bases lining up with TRBD1. This CDR3 region has 13 residues. Germline loops: CDR1 SNHLY, CDR2 FYNNEI. The trim removed 6 bases at V and 5 bases at J, leaving 3 bases unmatched. Here the CDR3 reads CASRDRGQNIQYF. The CDR3, as DNA: TGTGCCAGCAGAGACAGGGGCCAAAACATTCAGTACTTC.

This chain links TRBV7-9 with TRBJ1-5; 7 bases are a match to TRBD1. V shed 1 base and J 2 bases; nucleotides not matched to a gene: 2. Germline-derived CDR1 and CDR2 are SEHNR and FQNEAQ (reference sequence). The CDR3 extends over 15 amino acids. CDR3 in amino acids: CASSLVGQGNQPQHF. CDR3 sequence (DNA): TGTGCCAGCAGCTTAGTTGGACAGGGCAATCAGCCCCAGCATTTT.

The rearrangement links TRBV6-1 to TRBJ2-1, with 9 nucleotides matching TRBD2. The CDR3 sequence is 16 residues long. V lost 6 bases and J lost 7; bases outside the gene matches: 13. In germline, CDR1 is MNHNS, CDR2 SASEGT. The CDR3 DNA reads as TGTGCCAGCAGCGAAATGAGCGGGAGGCCATTTAATGAGCAGTTCTTC. Encoded protein: CASSEMSGRPFNEQFF.

The rearrangement links TRBV2 to TRBJ2-7, with 13 bases that match TRBD2. CDR1 is SNHLY and CDR2 is FYNNEI in the germline V gene. The CDR3 loop spans 16 amino acids. With V trimmed by 7 bases and J by 3 bases, 9 bases remained unmatched. The CDR3 protein is CASISPGLAGDYEQYF. CDR3 sequence (DNA): TGTGCCAGCATCTCACCCGGACTAGCGGGAGACTACGAGCAGTACTTC.

There are a few counts of this clone. The V and J genes are TRBV4-3 and TRBJ2-1, with 8 bases aligning to TRBD2. J gave up 3 bases and V 0 bases, and 4 bases lay outside the gene matches. This CDR3 has 16 residues. CDR1 is LGHNA and CDR2 is YSLEER in the germline V gene. CDR3 coding DNA: TGCGCCAGCAGCCAAGAAAGCGGGGGACTCTACAATGAGCAGTTCTTC. Translating it yields CASSQESGGLYNEQFF.

The rearrangement joins TRBV10-3 to TRBJ1-4; no clear D. Germline CDR1 ENHRY, CDR2 SYGVKD. The CDR3 has 11 residues. V was pared by 10 bases and J by 10 bases, with 13 bases between. CDR3 loop: CASWAEGKLFF. CDR3 sequence (DNA): TGTGCCAGCTGGGCGGAGGGAAAACTGTTTTTT.

The rearrangement joins TRBV9 to TRBJ2-1, with a possible D match to TRBD2 (6 bases). Germline loops: CDR1 SGDLS, CDR2 YYNGEE. V lost 0 bases to trimming and J lost 0 bases, with 16 bases between them. There are 18 residues in the CDR3. This CDR3 is CASSVGLGTHLSYNEQFF. As DNA, the CDR3 is TGTGCCAGCAGCGTAGGCCTCGGGACTCATCTCTCCTACAATGAGCAGTTCTTC.

This chain links TRBV5-6 with TRBJ2-7, with 9 bases identical to TRBD2. Germline V gene lookup returns CDR1 SGHDT and CDR2 YYEEEE. V shed 1 base and J 2 bases; nucleotides not matched to a gene: 16. This CDR3 is 19 amino acids long. The CDR3 DNA reads as TGTGCCAGCAGCTTGCGGCACCAGGAACAGCGGGAGGTGACCTACGAGCAGTACTTC. This gives the protein CASSLRHQEQREVTYEQYF.

The rearrangement links TRBV10-3 to TRBJ2-7; 9 positions match TRBD2. V dropped 4 bases and J dropped 5; count of bases not matched to a gene: 6. Germline loops: CDR1 ENHRY, CDR2 SYGVKD. The CDR3 has 14 amino acids. CDR3 nucleotide sequence: TGTGCCATCAGTGGTAGCGGGAGTCCCAACGAGCAGTACTTC. Protein: CAISGSGSPNEQYF.

The CDR3 sequence: CASPPNEGAIMNTEAFF. As DNA, the CDR3 is TGTGCCAGCCCACCAAACGAGGGAGCGATAATGAACACTGAAGCTTTCTTT. The chain combines TRBV2 with TRBJ1-1, with D unclear. V lost 8 bases to trimming and J lost 0 bases, with 22 bases between them. Germline lookup yields CDR1 SNHLY and CDR2 FYNNEI. The CDR3 spans 17 residues. The full variable domain, with the rest looked up from reference TRBV2 and TRBJ1-1, is EPEVTQTPSHQVTQMGQEVILRCVPISNHLYFYWYRQILGQKVEFLVSFYNNEISEKSEIFDDQFSVERPDGSNFTLKIRSTKLEDSAMYFCASPPNEGAIMNTEAFFGQGTRLTVV.

The rearrangement joins TRBV12-2 to TRBJ1-1; the table's D call TRBD1 went unverified against the DNA. TRBV12-2 corresponds to a pseudogene. The CDR3 loop spans 17 amino acids. CDR3 sequence (DNA): TGTGCAAGTCGCCCTAGAACGGAGGGACAGGGGGCGATTGAAGCTTTCTTT. Amino acid sequence: CASRPRTEGQGAIEAFF.

Worth noting for this clone: The junction and the germline gene differ at one end; a read error may be behind it. The chain uses TRBV7-7 and TRBJ2-3; the D is unclear. Per germline, CDR1 SSHAT and CDR2 FNYEAQ (reference sequence). This CDR3 has 14 residues. CDR3 in DNA: TGTGCTAGCAGCTTAGGGTACAACACAGATACGCAGTATTTT. Amino acid sequence: CASSLGYNTDTQYF.

The chain is built from TRBV2 and TRBJ2-2; D gene uncertain. The V gene lost 1 base and the J gene lost 7 bases, with 4 bases spanning the gap. Germline values: CDR1 SNHLY, CDR2 FYNNEI. The CDR3 has 12 amino acids. The CDR3 protein is CASSEEYGELFF. CDR3 sequence (DNA): TGTGCCAGCAGTGAAGAGTACGGGGAGCTGTTTTTT.

V gene TRBV5-8 combines with J gene TRBJ2-5; no clear D gene. Germline V gives CDR1 SGHTS, CDR2 YDEGEE. V was pared by 2 bases and J by 1 base, with 9 bases between. The CDR3 totals 14 residues. The CDR3 reads CASSFSGPQETQYF. The CDR3 bases are TGTGCCAGCAGCTTTTCCGGGCCCCAAGAGACCCAGTACTTC.

The rearrangement uses TRBV5-1 and TRBJ2-5; 10 bases fit TRBD2. With 4 bases clipped from V and 4 bases from J, the junction kept 7 bases outside the gene matches. The CDR3 has 15 residues. The germline V gene encodes CDR1 SGHRS and CDR2 YFSETQ. In DNA, the CDR3 is TGCGCCAGCAGCGACCTAGCGGGGGCCGGAGAGACCCAGTACTTC. It is translated as CASSDLAGAGETQYF.

This clone was found once. The CDR3, as DNA: TGTGCCAGCAGTGATGGGACGCCCAAAAACACTGAAGCTTTCTTT. Amino acids: CASSDGTPKNTEAFF. This chain connects TRBV25-1 to TRBJ1-1; perhaps TRBD1 as D (5 bases). The germline gives CDR1 MGHDK, CDR2 SYGVNS. Trimming cost V 3 bases and J 2 bases, with 13 bases left between them. This CDR3 has 15 residues.

This clone occurred once. The genes are TRBV15 and TRBJ2-3, with D perhaps matching TRBD1 (6 bases). CDR1 LNHNV and CDR2 YYDKDF come from the germline V gene (reference sequence). The V gene lost 3 bases and the J gene lost 1 base, with 17 bases spanning the gap. The CDR3 totals 17 residues. CDR3: CATSSGNGQWGTDTQYF. CDR3 bases: TGTGCCACCAGCAGTGGGAATGGACAGTGGGGCACAGATACGCAGTATTTT.